This T cell receptor (beta chain) emerged from a study of T-cell memory formation after mild COVID-19 (dated by TCRdb to about 2021). Broadly, across the study: TCR sequence clusters from the two donors were largely donor specific. Two young, previously healthy adult volunteers, one female and one male, were included in the cohort. T-cell clones expanding and contracting after mild COVID-19 in two donors were tracked by longitudinal TCRalpha and TCRbeta repertoire sequencing.

In the case of this clonotype: The antigen it binds to is not known. No much larger clone is present one base from it, and per-base qualities are unavailable.

Overall results and qualifications from the work: Some responding clones were detected in pre-infection memory, which suggested that pre-existing cross-reactive memory T cells had joined the SARS-CoV-2 response. Whether the second-wave clones peaking on day 37 were SARS-CoV-2 specific was not confirmed. Balanced CD4/CD8 phenotypes were observed for clones contracting from day 15 to 85, whereas a bias towards CD4+ was observed for a second wave of clones expanding from day 15 to 37. Contracting CD4+ clones appeared mostly in the CM and EM memory subsets, whereas CD8+ clones were enriched in EMRA. The study covered only a couple of mild cases, and larger cohorts including severe cases with pre-infection samples were considered necessary.

Ficoll-Paque density gradient centrifugation was used to isolate PBMCs. Including the terminal cysteine and phenylalanine, the CDR3 comprises 16 residues. Kept here is only the CDR3 DNA, which spans 48 bases and is read in frame from base 1. Via the germline V gene, CDR1 is MGHRA and CDR2 YSYEKL. Compared with germline, V lacks 5 bases and J lacks 4 bases; bases without a gene match: 8. Sequencing used an Illumina NovaSeq 6000. TCRalpha and TCRbeta cDNA libraries were constructed by 5'RACE with constant-segment primers, with sample barcodes and unique molecular identifiers being introduced. RNA was extracted from every sample with Trizol reagent. Libraries were amplified in two PCR steps, with a second sample barcode and Illumina TruSeq adapters added in the second step. Sequencing of libraries was performed on an Illumina NovaSeq with 2 x 150 bp paired-end reads. The original methods were these. Reads were demultiplexed and collapsed into UMI-guided consensus sequences with migec v1.2.7. With mixcr v2.1.11, UMI consensuses were aligned to TRA and TRB V and J templates and assembled into clonotypes. Expanded or contracted clonotypes were those called significant by both edgeR and NoisET, with noise models trained on biological replicates. edgeR calls used a false discovery rate-adjusted p below 0.01 and a log2 fold-change threshold of 1. As an exploratory analysis of dynamics, PCA with hierarchical clustering was applied to max-normalized trajectories of the 1000 most abundant clonotypes. Separately sequenced CD4+ and CD8+ repertoires were used to assign a CD4 or CD8 phenotype to each responding clone. The public reads were reanalyzed by TCRdb: fastp trimming at Q25, MiXCR alignment, in-frame beta chains only. Duplicate CDR3 protein sequences are folded into a single record with the most common DNA and genes. These V and J calls rely on TCRdb rather than the paper's analysis. The sample table contains around 530,000 distinct CDR3 sequences; only one count was recorded for about a fifth of them. The top ten hold about 8.7% of the sample.

This sequence uses TRBV4-1 and TRBJ1-4, and 9 junction bases match TRBD1. The clonotype originates from an adult woman who had mild COVID-19 (a few samples of this study predate the infection). The sample titles of this study are shuffled in the database, so cell type and time point are left out; the donor was told from shared clones. Sequences were obtained from PBMCs or a T cell subset sorted from them (not recorded which). The CDR3 here reads CASSSRDRARNEKLFF. At the DNA level, the sequence is TGCGCCAGCAGCTCCCGGGACAGGGCACGTAATGAAAAACTGTTTTTT.